Listed below are T cell receptor beta chains from one sample, sequenced in a study of blood T cell repertoires in COVID-19. The assay was immunoSEQ multiplex PCR, and TCRdb's table has in-frame clones only and misses some. The sample has around 98,000 clones; around 84% are singletons. Specimen: peripheral blood. These receptors all come from a woman aged 55-70 years with acute or convalescent COVID-19. CDR3s include the opening cysteine and the closing phenylalanine or tryptophan. D genes are given only for firm matches.

CDR3 protein: CASSLGQSTETQYF; J gene: TRBJ2-5; D gene: NA; V gene: TRBV5-1
CDR3 protein: CASSLGGLAGIGEQFF; J gene: TRBJ2-1; D gene: TRBD2; V gene: TRBV5-4
CDR3 protein: CASSFGRASNQPQHF; J gene: TRBJ1-5; D gene: NA; V gene: TRBV28
CDR3 protein: CSVETGGYEQYF; J gene: TRBJ2-7; D gene: TRBD1; V gene: TRBV29-1
CDR3 protein: CASSQTDSNYGYTF; J gene: TRBJ1-2; D gene: NA; V gene: TRBV4-2
CDR3 protein: CASRQTIGYGYTF; J gene: TRBJ1-2; D gene: NA; V gene: TRBV12-3/TRBV12-4
CDR3 protein: CASSVGADSPLHF; J gene: TRBJ1-6; D gene: NA; V gene: TRBV9
CDR3 protein: CAWSAGVGEQYF; J gene: TRBJ2-7; D gene: NA; V gene: TRBV30
CDR3 protein: CASRTGGADTGELFF; J gene: TRBJ2-2; D gene: TRBD1; V gene: TRBV6-5
CDR3 protein: CASSLAFRQRNTEAFF; J gene: TRBJ1-1; D gene: NA; V gene: TRBV5-6
CDR3 protein: CASSYRGSSSYEQYF; J gene: TRBJ2-7; D gene: TRBD1; V gene: TRBV11-3
CDR3 protein: CASSLGQGAAYEQYF; J gene: TRBJ2-7; D gene: TRBD1; V gene: TRBV5-1
CDR3 protein: CAWAPPDRINSPLHF; J gene: TRBJ1-6; D gene: TRBD1; V gene: TRBV30
CDR3 protein: CASSLRTGEGYTF; J gene: TRBJ1-2; D gene: TRBD1; V gene: TRBV5-1
CDR3 protein: CASSPRGVSYEQYF; J gene: TRBJ2-7; D gene: NA; V gene: TRBV5-1
CDR3 protein: CASSADRGTVGTPLHF; J gene: TRBJ1-6; D gene: TRBD1; V gene: TRBV9
CDR3 protein: CASKRQATGELFF; J gene: TRBJ2-2; D gene: NA; V gene: TRBV6-5
CDR3 protein: CASLLSSGQGGGRTDTQYF; J gene: TRBJ2-3; D gene: TRBD2; V gene: TRBV12-5
CDR3 protein: CASSSNSDKTF; J gene: TRBJ1-2; D gene: NA; V gene: TRBV5-4
CDR3 protein: CASSPRQGGGEGETQYF; J gene: TRBJ2-5; D gene: TRBD1; V gene: TRBV6-2/TRBV6-3
CDR3 protein: CASSAAGQGAGGYTF; J gene: TRBJ1-2; D gene: TRBD1; V gene: TRBV11-3
CDR3 protein: CASSREGADNEQFF; J gene: TRBJ2-1; D gene: TRBD1; V gene: TRBV4-3
CDR3 protein: CASSESSGGGETQYF; J gene: TRBJ2-5; D gene: TRBD2; V gene: TRBV10-1
CDR3 protein: CASRPTGGNSPLHF; J gene: TRBJ1-6; D gene: NA; V gene: TRBV28
CDR3 protein: CASSLGQRNTEAFF; J gene: TRBJ1-1; D gene: TRBD1; V gene: TRBV7-2
CDR3 protein: CASSQVGALSYGYTF; J gene: TRBJ1-2; D gene: NA; V gene: TRBV3-1/TRBV3-2
CDR3 protein: CSAASGTASTDTQYF; J gene: TRBJ2-3; D gene: TRBD1; V gene: TRBV29-1
CDR3 protein: CASSRRGDTIYF; J gene: TRBJ1-3; D gene: NA; V gene: TRBV6-5
CDR3 protein: CASSLDRGPDNEQFF; J gene: TRBJ2-1; D gene: TRBD1; V gene: TRBV7-9
CDR3 protein: CASSRETNYNSPLHF; J gene: TRBJ1-6; D gene: NA; V gene: TRBV4-1
CDR3 protein: CAWSVPGRVREKLFF; J gene: TRBJ1-4; D gene: NA; V gene: TRBV30
CDR3 protein: CASSYQEGASQETQYF; J gene: TRBJ2-5; D gene: NA; V gene: TRBV6-2/TRBV6-3
CDR3 protein: CAWSSGTTDQPQHF; J gene: TRBJ1-5; D gene: NA; V gene: TRBV30
CDR3 protein: CSAGGANTEAFF; J gene: TRBJ1-1; D gene: TRBD1; V gene: TRBV29-1
CDR3 protein: CASSQGAGESNYGYTF; J gene: TRBJ1-2; D gene: TRBD1; V gene: TRBV7-6
CDR3 protein: CASSPETGGYEQYF; J gene: TRBJ2-7; D gene: TRBD1; V gene: TRBV18
CDR3 protein: CASSAAGGPFTQYF; J gene: TRBJ2-3; D gene: TRBD2; V gene: TRBV19
CDR3 protein: CASRTGRLEKLFF; J gene: TRBJ1-4; D gene: TRBD1; V gene: TRBV28
CDR3 protein: CASSSYRSNQPQHF; J gene: TRBJ1-5; D gene: NA; V gene: TRBV6-5
CDR3 protein: CASSRQLGSYEQYF; J gene: TRBJ2-7; D gene: NA; V gene: TRBV6-5
CDR3 protein: CASHRQGMTRETQYF; J gene: TRBJ2-5; D gene: TRBD1; V gene: TRBV5-4
CDR3 protein: CSALNEKLFF; J gene: TRBJ1-4; D gene: NA; V gene: TRBV29-1
CDR3 protein: CASSPIGARSSLHF; J gene: TRBJ1-6; D gene: NA; V gene: TRBV19
CDR3 protein: CASSTMTGSYEQYF; J gene: TRBJ2-7; D gene: TRBD1; V gene: TRBV11-1
CDR3 protein: CASSQGQGYGYTF; J gene: TRBJ1-2; D gene: TRBD1; V gene: TRBV4-3
CDR3 protein: CAWSVRDSETQYF; J gene: TRBJ2-5; D gene: NA; V gene: TRBV30
CDR3 protein: CASSGTSGIGEQYF; J gene: TRBJ2-7; D gene: TRBD2; V gene: TRBV11-3
CDR3 protein: CASSLGRGSSYEQYF; J gene: TRBJ2-7; D gene: TRBD2; V gene: TRBV11-3
CDR3 protein: CASSLAPEPDTEAFF; J gene: TRBJ1-1; D gene: NA; V gene: TRBV2
CDR3 protein: CASSVGASGGAVEETQYF; J gene: TRBJ2-5; D gene: TRBD2; V gene: TRBV9
CDR3 protein: CASSGDRGPSGNTIYF; J gene: TRBJ1-3; D gene: TRBD1; V gene: TRBV2
CDR3 protein: CASRAGTVRGQPQHF; J gene: TRBJ1-5; D gene: NA; V gene: TRBV2
CDR3 protein: CASSDRRREKLFF; J gene: TRBJ1-4; D gene: NA; V gene: TRBV2
CDR3 protein: CASSWVTSGDTGELFF; J gene: TRBJ2-2; D gene: TRBD2; V gene: TRBV6-6
CDR3 protein: CAISATGTGNTIYF; J gene: TRBJ1-3; D gene: TRBD1; V gene: TRBV10-3
CDR3 protein: CASSVARANTEAFF; J gene: TRBJ1-1; D gene: NA; V gene: TRBV9
CDR3 protein: CASSADRGYNYGYTF; J gene: TRBJ1-2; D gene: TRBD1; V gene: TRBV4-1